The TCR beta chain described here comes from a study of T-cell memory formation after mild COVID-19. With regard to this clonotype: Its antigen is currently unknown.

V gave up 3 bases and J gave up 0 bases, with 18 bases separating them. The CDR3 is made up of 18 amino acids. Study-level findings and limits: Clones shrinking from day 15 to 85 showed even CD4/CD8 mixes; later expanders tilted CD4+. Of the contracting clones, CD4+ ones lay mainly in CM and EM, and CD8+ ones in EMRA.

Each CDR3 protein is one row after TCRdb ran MiXCR on the 5' RACE reads. The data show about 210,000 distinct CDR3 sequences, with around 25% seen just once and 11% held by the top ten. The chain carries TRBV12-3 or TRBV12-4 and TRBJ2-1, with TRBD2 as a possible D gene (7 bases). The sample comprised PBMCs or a T cell subset sorted from them (not recorded which). This TCR derives from an adult woman who had mild COVID-19 (a few samples of this study predate the infection). Cell type and time point are not known. As DNA, the CDR3 is TGTGCCAGCAGTTTTATGCGGGGGCGAGCAAGCTCCTACAATGAGCAGTTCTTC. It is translated as CASSFMRGRASSYNEQFF.